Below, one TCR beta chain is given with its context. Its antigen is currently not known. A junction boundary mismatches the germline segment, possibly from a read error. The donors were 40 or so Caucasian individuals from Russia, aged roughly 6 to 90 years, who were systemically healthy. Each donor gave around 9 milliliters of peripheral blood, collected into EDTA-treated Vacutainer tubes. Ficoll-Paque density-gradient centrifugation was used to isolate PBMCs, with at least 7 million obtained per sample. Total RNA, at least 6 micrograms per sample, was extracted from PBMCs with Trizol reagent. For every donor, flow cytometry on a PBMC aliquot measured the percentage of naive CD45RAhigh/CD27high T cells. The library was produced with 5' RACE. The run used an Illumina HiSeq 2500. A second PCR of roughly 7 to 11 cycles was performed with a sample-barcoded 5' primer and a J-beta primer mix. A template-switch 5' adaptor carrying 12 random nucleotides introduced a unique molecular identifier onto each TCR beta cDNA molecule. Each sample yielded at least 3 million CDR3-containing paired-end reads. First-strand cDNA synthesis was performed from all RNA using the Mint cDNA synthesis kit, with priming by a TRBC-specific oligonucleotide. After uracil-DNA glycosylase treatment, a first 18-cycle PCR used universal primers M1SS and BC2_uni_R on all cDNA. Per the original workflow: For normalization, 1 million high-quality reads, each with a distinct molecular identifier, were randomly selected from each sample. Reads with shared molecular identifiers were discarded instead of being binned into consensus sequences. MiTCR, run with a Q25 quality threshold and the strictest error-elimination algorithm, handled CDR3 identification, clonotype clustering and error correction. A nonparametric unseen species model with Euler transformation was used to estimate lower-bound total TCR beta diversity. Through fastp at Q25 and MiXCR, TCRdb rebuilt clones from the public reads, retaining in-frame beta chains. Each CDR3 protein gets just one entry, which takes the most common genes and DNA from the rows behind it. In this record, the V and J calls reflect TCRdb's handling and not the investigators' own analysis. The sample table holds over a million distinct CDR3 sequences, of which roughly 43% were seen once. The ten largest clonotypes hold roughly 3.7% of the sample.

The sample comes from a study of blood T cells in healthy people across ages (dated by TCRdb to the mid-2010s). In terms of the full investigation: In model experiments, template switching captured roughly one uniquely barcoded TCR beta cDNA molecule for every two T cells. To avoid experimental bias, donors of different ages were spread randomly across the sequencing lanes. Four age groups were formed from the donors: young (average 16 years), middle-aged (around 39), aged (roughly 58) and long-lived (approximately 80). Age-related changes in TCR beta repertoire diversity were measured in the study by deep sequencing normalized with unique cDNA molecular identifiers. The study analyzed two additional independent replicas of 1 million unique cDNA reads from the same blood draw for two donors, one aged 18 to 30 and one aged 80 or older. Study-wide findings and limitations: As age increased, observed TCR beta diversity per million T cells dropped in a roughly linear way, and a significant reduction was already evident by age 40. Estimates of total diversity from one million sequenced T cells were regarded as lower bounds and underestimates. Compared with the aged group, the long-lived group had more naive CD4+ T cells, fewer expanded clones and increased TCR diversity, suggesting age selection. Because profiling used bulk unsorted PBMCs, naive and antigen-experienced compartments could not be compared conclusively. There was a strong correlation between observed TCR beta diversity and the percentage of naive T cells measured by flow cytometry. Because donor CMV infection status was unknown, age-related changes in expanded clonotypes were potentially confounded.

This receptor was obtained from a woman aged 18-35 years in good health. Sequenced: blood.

The DNA sequence is TGTGCCAGCAGCTTAGGCGGCAGGCCAACTAATGAAAAGCTGTTTTTT. This translates into CASSLGGRPTNEKLFF. Recombination connected TRBV7-8 to TRBJ1-4; the D gene assignment is ambiguous. The CDR1 and CDR2 encoded by the germline V gene are SGHVS and FQNEAQ. Reading from cysteine to phenylalanine, the CDR3 counts 16 amino acids. Of all the DNA, just the CDR3 is kept, 48 bases in frame from base 1. Beyond the CDR3, the reference TRBV7-8 and TRBJ1-4 genes provide the residues; the full variable domain reads: GAGVSQSPRYKVAKRGQDVALRCDPISGHVSLFWYQQALGQGPEFLTYFQNEAQLDKSGLPSDRFFAERPEGSVSTLKIQRTQQEDSAVYLCASSLGGRPTNEKLFFGSGTQLSVL.